Each of the 10 T cell receptor beta chains below was sequenced from the same sample in a study of cytomegalovirus exposure and HLA in healthy donors. Some clones are missing from TCRdb's copy, which holds only in-frame ones; the method was immunoSEQ multiplex PCR. Of 250,000 to 400,000 clones listed, approximately 91% are singletons. Sequencing was performed on PBMCs. These TCRs come from a man aged 25-45 years in good health and CMV-seronegative.

The V gene is TRBV9, the J gene TRBJ2-1, with 11 bases identical to TRBD1. There are 18 residues in the CDR3. CDR1 and CDR2 from the germline V gene are SGDLS and YYNGEE. The trim removed 4 bases at V and 9 bases at J, leaving 18 bases unmatched. CDR3 nucleotides: TGTGCCAGCAGCACAGTGTTGGGACAGGGGGGACTCTGGAGTGAGCAGTTCTTC. Translation gives CASSTVLGQGGLWSEQFF.

The chain couples TRBV6-6 to TRBJ1-5, with D unresolved. V was pared by 6 bases and J by 10 bases, with 19 bases between. CDR3 length equals 14 residues. Germline V lookup: CDR1 MNHNY, CDR2 SVGAGI (reference sequence). For the CDR3, the DNA is TGTGCCAGCAGGCCCTTTGGAGGAAGTGGACCCCAGCATTTT. Residues: CASRPFGGSGPQHF.

The chain uses TRBV6-1 and TRBJ1-2; D not certain. The CDR3 runs 13 residues. The germline V and J ends were trimmed by 3 bases and 4 bases, with 9 bases remaining between them. CDR1 is MNHNS and CDR2 is SASEGT in the germline V gene. CDR3 sequence reads: CASSDHPSYGYTF. CDR3 sequence (DNA): TGTGCCAGCAGTGACCATCCTAGCTATGGCTACACCTTC.

This clone was seen a few times. The genes are TRBV5-5 and TRBJ1-5; 9 bases map to TRBD1. Looked up from germline, CDR1 is SGHKS and CDR2 is YYEKEE (reference sequence). Trimming cost V 5 bases and J 4 bases; bases outside gene matches: 7. The CDR3 length is 15 residues. Written as DNA, the CDR3 is TGTGCCAGCAGTCCTACAGGGGGCGGGAATCAGCCCCAGCATTTT. It codes for CASSPTGGGNQPQHF.

The V and J genes are TRBV7-6 and TRBJ1-5, with 7 bases matching TRBD1. CDR3 size: 17 residues. The germline V gene encodes CDR1 SGHVS and CDR2 FNYEAQ. The V gene end was trimmed by 4 bases and the J gene end by 2 bases; junction bases not matched to a gene: 11. DNA for the CDR3: TGTGCCAGCAGCTCTAGCTCTACAGGGGTGGGCAATCAGCCCCAGCATTTT. Its translation: CASSSSSTGVGNQPQHF. The variable domain in full, with the rest retrieved from reference TRBV7-6 and TRBJ1-5, is GAGVSQSPRYKVTKRGQDVALRCDPISGHVSLYWYRQALGQGPEFLTYFNYEAQQDKSGLPNDRFSAERPEGSISTLTIQRTEQRDSAMYRCASSSSSTGVGNQPQHFGDGTRLSIL.

There are a few counts of this clone. V usage is TRBV15 and J usage is TRBJ1-5; D not resolved. With 0 bases removed from V and 4 bases from J, the gap between germline ends came to 10 bases. CDR1 is LNHNV and CDR2 is YYDKDF in the germline V gene (reference sequence). The CDR3 has 15 amino acids. The CDR3 bases are TGTGCCACCAGCAGAGACACAGCTGGGAATCAGCCCCAGCATTTT. It is translated as CATSRDTAGNQPQHF.

For the CDR3, the DNA is TGTGCCAGCACCTCAGGGGGTGCTTACGAGCAGTACTTC. This codes for CASTSGGAYEQYF. V usage is TRBV5-6 and J usage is TRBJ2-7; TRBD1 matches 7 bases. This CDR3 is 13 amino acids long. The J segment lost 4 bases and the V segment lost 6 bases, leaving 7 bases of the junction unmatched. Germline loops: CDR1 SGHDT, CDR2 YYEEEE. The full variable domain, completed using reference TRBV5-6 and TRBJ2-7, is DAGVTQSPTHLIKTRGQQVTLRCSPKSGHDTVSWYQQALGQGPQFIFQYYEEEERQRGNFPDRFSGHQFPNYSSELNVNALLLGDSALYLCASTSGGAYEQYFGPGTRLTVT.

V usage is TRBV6-1 and J usage is TRBJ2-7; 9 nucleotides align to TRBD1. The junction had 8 bases not matched to a gene; V was cut back by 5 bases and J by 3 bases. The CDR3 is 15 amino acids. CDR1 and CDR2 (germline): MNHNS, SASEGT. The CDR3 region is CASSSRDRVNYEQYF. CDR3 in DNA: TGTGCCAGCAGTAGCCGGGACAGGGTAAACTACGAGCAGTACTTC.

The chain couples TRBV27 to TRBJ2-2; the match to TRBD2 covers 8 bases. The J segment lost 7 bases and the V segment lost 3 bases, leaving 10 bases of the junction unmatched. Germline V gene sequence: CDR1 MNHEY, CDR2 SMNVEV (reference sequence). CDR3 length: 16 amino acids. The CDR3 reads CASSFRGGMFGGELFF. CDR3 sequence (DNA): TGTGCCAGCAGTTTTCGCGGGGGGATGTTTGGCGGGGAGCTGTTTTTT.

V is TRBV7-9 and J is TRBJ1-1; the match to TRBD1 covers 7 bases. Looked up from germline, CDR1 is SEHNR and CDR2 is FQNEAQ (reference sequence). The V and J ends lost 5 bases and 1 base, in that order; junction bases with no gene match: 7. The CDR3 sequence is 15 residues long. The CDR3 spells CASSLRQGTNTEAFF. The CDR3 DNA sequence: TGTGCCAGCAGCCTTCGACAGGGAACGAACACTGAAGCTTTCTTT. Full variable domain (rest looked up from reference TRBV7-9 and TRBJ1-1): DTGVSQNPRHKITKRGQNVTFRCDPISEHNRLYWYRQTLGQGPEFLTYFQNEAQLEKSRLLSDRFSAERPKGSFSTLEIQRTEQGDSAMYLCASSLRQGTNTEAFFGQGTRLTVV.